This T cell receptor beta chain is drawn from a study of T cells in Graves' hyperthyroidism and ophthalmopathy. Study-wide findings and caveats: Ophthalmopathy, which appeared later, was predicted by the model a median around 6 months before onset. Ophthalmopathy was distinguished from stable hyperthyroidism by 13 V-J signatures.

From RNA transcripts, TCR beta CDR3 regions were amplified. Initially, a first-round RT-PCR of the TCR CDR3 employed the HTBI primer set. MiXCR, run by TCRdb on the multiplex PCR reads, gives a single entry per CDR3 protein. The sample records over 500,000 distinct CDR3 sequences, over 35% being singletons. Exclusion followed for patients with uncontrolled infection, other autoimmune disease, pregnancy or lactation. Each diagnosis was grounded in clinical symptoms, serum thyroxine and TRAb, thyroid ultrasound, and orbital computed tomography. The CDR3 is made up of 16 amino acids. Germline V lookup: CDR1 MNHEY, CDR2 SVGEGT. Trimming took off 1 base at V and 2 bases at J, with 12 bases between the two ends. This clonotype has at least ten counts. Its matching antigen is unknown.

The receptor was derived from an adult woman with Graves' disease, either hyperthyroidism or ophthalmopathy (not recorded which). This chain links TRBV6-2 or TRBV6-3 with TRBJ1-5, with D possibly matching TRBD1 (5 bases). Sequenced: peripheral blood or thyroid tissue (not recorded which). CDR3 residues: CASSYYQGAGNQPQHF. As DNA, the CDR3 is TGTGCCAGCAGTTACTACCAGGGAGCCGGCAATCAGCCCCAGCATTTT.